Listed below are T cell receptor beta chains from one sample, sequenced in a study of T cell responses to AZD1222 COVID-19 vaccine. Profiling relied on immunoSEQ multiplex PCR, and the TCRdb table lists in-frame clones only, not all of them. Among 150,000 to 250,000 clones listed, roughly 92% were seen once. The source material was peripheral blood, sampled 28 days after the second AZD1222 dose. The origin of the receptors is an adult who received the AZD1222 COVID-19 vaccine. Both conserved end residues are part of each CDR3. D genes are given only for firm matches. A clone size is listed for some rows: how often the clone was seen (once, few, many), or a class if it is expanded.

>TRBJ1-1|.|.|TRBV11-2
TGTGCCAGCAGCTCCAGGGTCTCGAACACTGAAGCTTTCTTT
CASSSRVSNTEAFF
>TRBJ2-4|.|.|TRBV6-2/TRBV6-3
TGTGCCAGCACCCCTATATGGGGGGGCCGTGGCAAAAACATTCAGTACTTC
CASTPIWGGRGKNIQYF
>TRBJ1-1|.|.|TRBV27
TGTGCCAGCAGTGCCCGGGTACGCGGAGAAGCTTTCTTT
CASSARVRGEAFF
>TRBJ2-7|.|.|TRBV5-1
TGCGCCAGCAGCTCTCAAGCAGTTCCCTACGAGCAGTACTTC
CASSSQAVPYEQYF
>TRBJ1-2|.|.|TRBV19
TGTGCCAGTAGTGACGGAGGGTGGGGAGATGGCTACACCTTC
CASSDGGWGDGYTF
>TRBJ1-2|TRBD1|.|TRBV27
TGTGCCAGCAGTCCACAGGGGTCTGGCTACACCTTC
CASSPQGSGYTF
>TRBJ2-2|TRBD2|.|TRBV7-9
TGTGCCAGCAGCCATCGGACTAGCGGGGCGAACACCGGGGAGCTGTTTTTT
CASSHRTSGANTGELFF
>TRBJ2-2|TRBD2|.|TRBV24-1
TGTGCCACCAGTGATCCGGGACTAGCGGGGGGGCCTAGGACCGGGGAGCTGTTTTTT
CATSDPGLAGGPRTGELFF
>TRBJ2-3|TRBD2|.|TRBV25-1
TGTGCCAGCAGTATCGGGGGGGCAGGGGGCACAGATACGCAGTATTTT
CASSIGGAGGTDTQYF
>TRBJ1-1|.|once|TRBV3-1/TRBV3-2
TGTGCCAGCAGGCTTCTAAGGGGGATGGGGGAAGCTTTCTTT
CASRLLRGMGEAFF
>TRBJ1-5|TRBD1|once|TRBV7-8
TGTGCCAGCAGGCAATTAAGGGGGCGAGGTGACGGCAATCAGCCCCAGCATTTT
CASRQLRGRGDGNQPQHF
>TRBJ1-2|.|.|TRBV18
TGTGCCAGCTCACCACAACCCCGGGGTGGCTATGGCTACACCTTC
CASSPQPRGGYGYTF
>TRBJ2-1|.|.|TRBV12-3/TRBV12-4
TGTGCCAGCAGTATACAAGGCTACAATGAGCAGTTCTTC
CASSIQGYNEQFF
>TRBJ1-4|.|.|TRBV13
TGTGCCAGCAGCCCCGGGCCAGATAATGAAAAACTGTTTTTT
CASSPGPDNEKLFF
>TRBJ2-7|TRBD1|few|TRBV13
TGTGCCAGCAGCTTTGGCCCGGGTCAGGGGGTCAACGAGCAGTACTTC
CASSFGPGQGVNEQYF
>TRBJ1-5|.|.|TRBV19
TGTGCCAGTATGGGGAGGGGTGTGGCGGGACAGCCCCAGCATTTT
CASMGRGVAGQPQHF
>TRBJ1-3|.|.|TRBV7-3
TGTGCCAGCAGCTTGCACCTCGATGACACCATATATTTT
CASSLHLDDTIYF
>TRBJ2-3|TRBD2|.|TRBV6-4
TGTGCCAGCAGTGAAAGCGGGGGGGCCCCAGATACGCAGTATTTT
CASSESGGAPDTQYF